This T cell receptor beta chain was documented in a study of T cell responses to AZD1222 COVID-19 vaccine. At the level of the study: The study pooled second doses at about 4 or about 12 weeks. Notes on the study in general: Donors in the cohort were predominantly white British and more often female, and clonal diversity was possibly underestimated.

In regard to this clone: The antigen is undetermined.

Clones were sequenced by immunoSEQ multiplex PCR, and TCRdb holds only the in-frame ones, with some missing. The data contain approximately 100,000 clones, 85% to 90% of them singletons. The sequences come from peripheral blood, collected on day 0 of AZD1222 vaccination. The clonotype comes from an adult in good health.

CDR3 in DNA: TGTGCCAGCAGTTACCTGGCCCTCTCCAATGAGCAGTTCTTC. Amino acid sequence: CASSYLALSNEQFF. The rearrangement joins TRBV28 to TRBJ2-1; D gene unclear. The V and J ends lost 4 bases and 6 bases respectively, with 13 bases between them. This CDR3 region has 14 residues. CDR1 and CDR2 (germline): MDHEN, SYDVKM.